A single sample is the source of the 24 T cell receptor beta chains below, sequenced in a study of blood T cell repertoires in COVID-19. Sequencing was performed with immunoSEQ multiplex PCR; in TCRdb, only in-frame clones are kept and a portion is missing. The data show over 200,000 clones, roughly 90% seen once. The sequenced sample was PBMCs or T cells enriched from blood (not recorded which). Receptors were obtained from a man aged 40-50 years who had recovered from COVID-19.

The chain recombines TRBV30 with TRBJ1-4, with unresolved D. The CDR3 runs 15 residues. V was cut by 3 bases and J by 5 bases, with 16 bases left in between. Germline lookup yields CDR1 GTSNPN and CDR2 SVGIG (reference sequence). The CDR3 here is CAWSGRTVPNEKLFF. Written as DNA, the CDR3 is TGTGCCTGGAGCGGAAGGACTGTTCCGAATGAAAAACTGTTTTTT.

The chain recombines TRBV3-1 (or the pseudogene TRBV3-2) with TRBJ1-3; D unresolved. CDR3 length: 15 residues. Trimming took off 1 base at V and 0 bases at J, with 7 bases between the two ends. CDR1 LGHDT and CDR2 YNNKEL come from the germline V gene (reference sequence). The CDR3 here is CASSQGWSSGNTIYF. The CDR3 nucleotides read TGTGCCAGCAGCCAAGGGTGGAGCTCTGGAAACACCATATATTTT.

CDR3 nucleotides: TGTGCCAGCAGCTTAGTGCTACGGGACAGGGGAACTAGCGAGCAGTACTTC. This gives the protein CASSLVLRDRGTSEQYF. This chain uses TRBV7-9 with TRBJ2-7, with 10 bases fitting TRBD1. Trimming removed 1 base from V and 6 bases from J; junction bases left unmatched: 12. This CDR3 has 17 residues. Germline V gives CDR1 SEHNR, CDR2 FQNEAQ (reference sequence). Supplemented by reference TRBV7-9 and TRBJ2-7, the full variable domain reads DTGVSQNPRHKITKRGQNVTFRCDPISEHNRLYWYRQTLGQGPEFLTYFQNEAQLEKSRLLSDRFSAERPKGSFSTLEIQRTEQGDSAMYLCASSLVLRDRGTSEQYFGPGTRLTVT.

A single count supports this clone. The J gene is TRBJ1-1, the V gene TRBV5-4; possible D gene TRBD1, 6 bases. The germline gives CDR1 SGHNT, CDR2 YYREEE (reference sequence). The CDR3 is made up of 13 amino acids. With 0 bases removed from V and 8 bases from J, the gap between germline ends came to 11 bases. CDR3 in amino acids: CASSLAGGQEAFF. CDR3 nucleotide sequence: TGTGCCAGCAGCTTGGCAGGAGGACAGGAAGCTTTCTTT.

V usage is TRBV6-6 and J usage is TRBJ2-1; 11 bases map to TRBD2. The CDR3 extends over 13 amino acids. V trimming: 6 bases; J trimming: 6 bases; junction bases outside the gene matches: 1. Per the germline V gene, CDR1 is MNHNY and CDR2 is SVGAGI (reference sequence). DNA for the CDR3: TGTGCCAGCAGGCTAGCGGGGGGCAATGAGCAGTTCTTC. The encoded protein is CASRLAGGNEQFF.

This chain links TRBV24-1 with TRBJ2-2; D may be TRBD1 (6 bases). Trimming removed 3 bases from V and 6 bases from J, with 19 bases in between. The CDR3 covers 17 residues. CDR1 is KGHDR and CDR2 is SFDVKD in the germline V gene. The CDR3 spells CATSDPRRRGRAGELFF. CDR3 DNA sequence: TGTGCCACCAGTGATCCCCGGCGCAGGGGAAGGGCCGGGGAGCTGTTTTTT.

The rearrangement uses TRBV7-2 and TRBJ2-5, with a tentative D call TRBD2 (7 bases). Per germline, CDR1 SGHTA and CDR2 FQGNSA. This CDR3 comprises 15 residues. Trimming left V 1 base short and J 5 bases short, with 14 bases between. The CDR3 is CASSLEVGGGETQYF. CDR3 DNA sequence: TGTGCCAGCAGCTTAGAAGTGGGAGGGGGTGAGACCCAGTACTTC. Supplemented by reference TRBV7-2 and TRBJ2-5, the full variable domain reads GAGVSQSPSNKVTEKGKDVELRCDPISGHTALYWYRQSLGQGLEFLIYFQGNSAPDKSGLPSDRFSAERTGGSVSTLTIQRTQQEDSAVYLCASSLEVGGGETQYFGPGTRLLVL.

This clone appeared once. The chain employs TRBV14 and TRBJ2-5, with D possibly TRBD2 on 6 matching bases. This CDR3 spans 21 amino acids. The germline V and J ends were trimmed by 4 bases and 4 bases, with 34 bases remaining between them. Germline V gene lookup returns CDR1 SGHDN and CDR2 FVKESK. CDR3 DNA: TGTGCCAGCAGCCCCCTTGCTCGCGGGGTATACTCGGCGCGTTATCGAGAGACCCAGTACTTC. Translating gives CASSPLARGVYSARYRETQYF.

The J gene is TRBJ2-3, the V gene TRBV7-2; 12 bases match TRBD2. This CDR3 has 18 amino acids. CDR1 and CDR2 from the germline V gene are SGHTA and FQGNSA. The ends lost 2 bases at V and 1 base at J; junction bases unmatched: 7. In nucleotides, the CDR3 is TGTGCCAGCAGCTTACAACTAGCGGGAGGTGGTGGCACAGATACGCAGTATTTT. It translates to CASSLQLAGGGGTDTQYF.

This chain links TRBV6-5 with TRBJ2-7, with D perhaps matching TRBD1 (5 bases). Trimming took 2 bases from V and 3 from J, leaving 14 bases between them. The CDR3 runs to 15 residues. Germline lookup yields CDR1 MNHEY and CDR2 SVGAGI. The CDR3 nucleotides are TGTGCCAGCAGTTACCTCTCCGACAGTCGCTACGAGCAGTACTTC. Its protein is CASSYLSDSRYEQYF.

J is TRBJ1-4 and V is TRBV5-1; weak D call: TRBD1 (5 bases). Trimming took off 7 bases at V and 3 bases at J, with 10 bases between the two ends. Germline CDR1 is SGHRS and CDR2 is YFSETQ. CDR3 length equals 13 residues. CDR3 in amino acids: CASGSGSNEKLFF. In DNA, the CDR3 is TGCGCCAGCGGATCAGGGTCTAATGAAAAACTGTTTTTT.

This sequence joins TRBV19 and TRBJ1-2; D uncertain. The CDR3 is 15 amino acids. Germline assignment: CDR1 LNHDA and CDR2 SQIVND (reference sequence). V lost 6 bases, J lost 4 bases, and 18 bases lay in between. CDR3 loop: CASSSRDKGGYGYTF. CDR3 nucleotide sequence: TGTGCCAGTAGCTCGCGGGATAAAGGTGGCTATGGCTACACCTTC. Using reference TRBV19 and TRBJ1-2 for the parts outside the CDR3, the full variable domain is DGGITQSPKYLFRKEGQNVTLSCEQNLNHDAMYWYRQDPGQGLRLIYYSQIVNDFQKGDIAEGYSVSREKKESFPLTVTSAQKNPTAFYLCASSSRDKGGYGYTFGSGTRLTVV.

The J gene is TRBJ1-1, the V gene TRBV11-3; D perhaps matches TRBD1 (6 bases). Germline V CDR1 and CDR2: SGHNT, YENEEA. V was shortened by 5 bases and J by 6 bases, with 19 bases between the two germline ends. The CDR3 sequence is 15 residues long. DNA for the CDR3: TGTGCCAGCAGCAGGGGACATTCCCAGGGAGCTGAAGCTTTCTTT. This codes for CASSRGHSQGAEAFF.

J is TRBJ1-3 and V is TRBV19; 7 nucleotides align to TRBD1. The CDR3 contains 13 residues. Trimming took 10 bases from V and 3 from J; bases not matched to a gene: 6. Germline V gene sequence: CDR1 LNHDA, CDR2 SQIVND (reference sequence). CDR3 in DNA: TGTGCCACTGAGACAGGGATTGGAAACACCATATATTTT. It codes for CATETGIGNTIYF.

J is TRBJ2-2 and V is TRBV9; D ambiguous. V was cut by 0 bases and J by 5 bases, with 11 bases left in between. The CDR3 runs 15 residues. Looked up from germline, CDR1 is SGDLS and CDR2 is YYNGEE. In DNA form, the CDR3 reads TGTGCCAGCAGCGTAGCAGTAGGAGAGACCGGGGAGCTGTTTTTT. It encodes CASSVAVGETGELFF. Variable domain in full (rest from reference TRBV9 and TRBJ2-2): DSGVTQTPKHLITATGQRVTLRCSPRSGDLSVYWYQQSLDQGLQFLIQYYNGEERAKGNILERFSAQQFPDLHSELNLSSLELGDSALYFCASSVAVGETGELFFGEGSRLTVL.

This chain joins TRBV30 and TRBJ1-5; a possible D gene is TRBD1 (5 bases). The CDR3 is 15 amino acids. Germline V gives CDR1 GTSNPN, CDR2 SVGIG (reference sequence). Trimming removed 0 bases from V and 3 bases from J, with 12 bases in between. The CDR3 DNA sequence: TGTGCCTGGAGTGTTGGGGGGAGTGCCAATCAGCCCCAGCATTTT. Encoded protein: CAWSVGGSANQPQHF.

This chain uses TRBV6-6 with TRBJ2-7; the match to TRBD2 covers 14 bases. Germline V gene lookup returns CDR1 MNHNY and CDR2 SVGAGI (reference sequence). V shed 5 bases, J shed 4 bases, and the junction held 10 bases outside the gene matches. This CDR3 is built from 17 residues. CDR3 region: CASSQGGTSGRHYEQYF. The CDR3 DNA follows: TGTGCCAGCAGTCAGGGGGGGACTAGCGGGAGACATTACGAGCAGTACTTC.

V is TRBV4-1 and J is TRBJ1-5, with 10 bases identical to TRBD1. There are 18 residues in the CDR3. Germline CDR1 reads MGHRA; CDR2 reads YSYEKL. V shed 1 base, J shed 0 bases, and the junction held 6 bases outside the gene matches. As DNA, the CDR3 is TGCGCCAGCAGCCAAGGTGGACAGGGGGTATATAGCAATCAGCCCCAGCATTTT. Its translation: CASSQGGQGVYSNQPQHF.

This clone was detected a few times. This chain uses TRBV11-1 with TRBJ2-7, with TRBD2 matching 7 bases. CDR3 length: 14 amino acids. The junction had 6 bases not matched to a gene; V was cut back by 5 bases and J by 2 bases. The germline V gene has CDR1 SGHAT and CDR2 FQDESV (reference sequence). The CDR3 sequence: CASSQGGRPYEQYF. In DNA form, the CDR3 reads TGTGCCAGCAGCCAGGGCGGGAGACCCTACGAGCAGTACTTC.

This chain links TRBV28 with TRBJ2-5; 10 bases line up with TRBD1. Trimming took 6 bases from V and 4 from J; bases not matched to a gene: 5. The germline V gene has CDR1 MDHEN and CDR2 SYDVKM. CDR3 length equals 14 residues. The CDR3 DNA is TGTGCCAGCAGCTGGGGACAGGGGTCAGAGACCCAGTACTTC. Its protein product is CASSWGQGSETQYF.

J is TRBJ2-7 and V is TRBV5-8, with D possibly matching TRBD2 (6 bases). The length of the CDR3 is 15 residues. Trimming shortened V by 4 bases and J by 3 bases, and 17 bases separated the two germline ends. Germline-derived CDR1 and CDR2 are SGHTS and YDEGEE. This chain's CDR3 is CASSLSRLGGYEQYF. The CDR3 DNA sequence: TGTGCCAGCAGCCTTTCGAGGCTCGGGGGCTACGAGCAGTACTTC.

V and J are TRBV7-6 and TRBJ1-5; D may be TRBD1 (5 bases). Trimming removed 6 bases from V and 4 bases from J, with 16 bases in between. Germline V lookup: CDR1 SGHVS, CDR2 FNYEAQ. This CDR3 is built from 15 residues. CDR3 nucleotide sequence: TGTGCCAGCAGTCCCGGGGGTTCGCTAAATCAGCCCCAGCATTTT. This encodes CASSPGGSLNQPQHF.

The chain joins TRBV6-5 to TRBJ1-1; D call uncertain. CDR3 size: 10 residues. Germline lookup yields CDR1 MNHEY and CDR2 SVGAGI. V lost 2 bases and J lost 8, with 3 bases in between. Written as DNA, the CDR3 is TGTGCCAGCAGTTACCTGGAAGCTTTCTTT. Translated, it gives CASSYLEAFF.

The chain carries TRBV11-3 and TRBJ2-7; a weak D match, TRBD2 (6 bases). Germline V gene data show CDR1 as SGHNT and CDR2 as YENEEA. The CDR3 totals 17 residues. V shed 0 bases and J shed 2 bases, with 17 bases lying between them. The CDR3 sequence: CASSLDSPRRVAYEQYF. The CDR3 region has the DNA TGTGCCAGCAGCTTAGACAGCCCCCGGAGGGTAGCCTACGAGCAGTACTTC.